Shown below are 26 T cell receptor beta chains from a single sample sequenced in a study of beta chain features in type 1 diabetes (dated by TCRdb to 2017 to 2018). The study at large found these results: In all four CD4+ subsets, TCRB CDR3 length was moderately but significantly shorter in type 1 diabetes patients.

No cognate antigen is known for these TCRs. Libraries came from the immunoSEQ multiplex PCR assay. The High Capacity cDNA Reverse Transcription Kit was used to reverse transcribe all of the isolated RNA, meaning that expressed TCRB transcripts were what got sequenced. Imported from immuneACCESS, the table was reduced by TCRdb to in-frame sequences with V and J called. These copies leave out some clones; in studies compared against another copy, an unresolved V gene accounts for under half, and the cause of the remainder is not known. The sample yields about 170,000 clones; about 7.9% were counted once. 0.5% to 0.55% of the sample goes to the ten largest clones. The source material was central memory CD4+ T cells from blood. The receptors here all came from a man between 18 and 35 years old with type 1 diabetes.

This clone was seen more than once but under ten times. The chain uses TRBV7-2 and TRBJ1-1; D perhaps matches TRBD1 (6 bases). This CDR3 spans 14 amino acids. Between the trimmed V and J ends, which lost 4 bases and 0 bases, there was a span of 9 bases. Germline CDR1 is SGHTA and CDR2 is FQGNSA. CDR3 amino acids: CASSSGVVNTEAFF. CDR3 nucleotide sequence: TGTGCCAGCAGCTCAGGGGTGGTGAACACTGAAGCTTTCTTT.

This clone was counted a few times. The genes are TRBV2 and TRBJ1-2; 8 nucleotides agree with TRBD1. The CDR3 extends over 14 amino acids. Germline CDR1 and CDR2: SNHLY and FYNNEI. The V gene end was trimmed by 6 bases and the J gene end by 5 bases; junction bases not matched to a gene: 8. CDR3 sequence: CASSLIRTGYGYTF. The CDR3 nucleotides are TGTGCCAGCAGCCTAATCCGGACAGGGTATGGCTACACCTTC. The whole variable domain, remainder taken from reference TRBV2 and TRBJ1-2, is EPEVTQTPSHQVTQMGQEVILRCVPISNHLYFYWYRQILGQKVEFLVSFYNNEISEKSEIFDDQFSVERPDGSNFTLKIRSTKLEDSAMYFCASSLIRTGYGYTFGSGTRLTVV.

This chain joins TRBV30 and TRBJ2-5, with a tentative D call TRBD2 (7 bases). The germline V and J ends were trimmed by 0 bases and 4 bases, with 21 bases remaining between them. The CDR3 has 17 residues. Germline loops: CDR1 GTSNPN, CDR2 SVGIG (reference sequence). The CDR3, as DNA: TGTGCCTGGAGTGTACTCGGGGGGCGCGGGCGAGGAGAGACCCAGTACTTC. Protein product: CAWSVLGGRGRGETQYF. The full variable domain, its missing parts supplied by reference TRBV30 and TRBJ2-5, is SQTIHQWPATLVQPVGSPLSLECTVEGTSNPNLYWYRQAAGRGLQLLFYSVGIGQISSEVPQNLSASRPQDRQFILSSKKLLLSDSGFYLCAWSVLGGRGRGETQYFGPGTRLLVL.

This clone was seen a handful of times. The chain carries TRBV10-3 and TRBJ2-5; 11 nucleotides match TRBD1. The better agreement between TRBJ2-7 and the DNA end casts doubt on the J call. CDR1 is ENHRY and CDR2 is SYGVKD in the germline V gene. The CDR3 has 15 residues. The CDR3 spells CAISARTGGTDEQYF. CDR3 coding DNA: TGTGCCATCAGTGCTAGGACAGGGGGCACGGACGAGCAGTACTTC.

This clone occurred a few times. The genes are TRBV5-6 and TRBJ2-1; D not certain. V lost 4 bases and J 6 bases, leaving 8 bases between the germline ends. The CDR3 has 12 residues. Germline values: CDR1 SGHDT, CDR2 YYEEEE. CDR3 amino acids: CASSIQSNEQFF. The CDR3 region has the DNA TGTGCCAGCAGCATACAGAGCAATGAGCAGTTCTTC.

This clone was seen more than once but under ten times. V gene TRBV14 combines with J gene TRBJ2-7; 9 bases line up with TRBD2. J gave up 4 bases and V 2 bases, and 3 bases lay outside the gene matches. Germline loops: CDR1 SGHDN, CDR2 FVKESK. The CDR3 runs to 14 residues. For the CDR3, the DNA is TGTGCCAGCAGCCAACTAGCGGGAATATACGAGCAGTACTTC. Its translation: CASSQLAGIYEQYF.

The genes are TRBV5-4 and TRBJ2-3, with 10 bases identical to TRBD2. Germline-derived CDR1 and CDR2 are SGHNT and YYREEE (reference sequence). This CDR3 is 20 amino acids long. With 1 base clipped from V and 6 bases from J, the junction kept 20 bases outside the gene matches. CDR3 sequence: CASSLRFSAGGPNFRDTQYF. CDR3 nucleotide sequence: TGTGCCAGCAGCTTGCGTTTCTCAGCGGGAGGGCCGAATTTCCGGGATACGCAGTATTTT.

The chain combines TRBV2 with TRBJ2-2; D perhaps matches TRBD2 (6 bases). V was pared by 9 bases and J by 1 base, with 12 bases between. This CDR3 has 14 amino acids. Germline V gives CDR1 SNHLY, CDR2 FYNNEI. The CDR3 DNA is TGTGCCAGAGGGGACGGGGGGAACACCGGGGAGCTGTTTTTT. This gives the protein CARGDGGNTGELFF.

The chain joins TRBV4-2 to TRBJ2-1; D is undetermined. V was pared by 0 bases and J by 12 bases, with 12 bases between. This CDR3 comprises 13 residues. Looked up from germline, CDR1 is LGHNA and CDR2 is YNFKEQ. The CDR3 loop is CASSQENWSGQFF. DNA of the CDR3: TGTGCCAGCAGCCAAGAGAATTGGTCAGGGCAGTTCTTC.

The V gene is TRBV20-1, the J gene TRBJ2-4, with 12 bases lining up with TRBD1. CDR3 length: 11 amino acids. Germline CDR1 DFQATT, CDR2 SNEGSKA (reference sequence). The J segment lost 15 bases and the V segment lost 3 bases, leaving 3 bases of the junction unmatched. The CDR3 here is CSARGDRGRYF. In DNA, the CDR3 is TGCAGTGCTAGGGGGGACAGGGGGCGGTACTTC.

V gene TRBV4-1 combines with J gene TRBJ2-5; 7 nucleotides agree with TRBD1. The trim removed 7 bases at V and 1 base at J, leaving 9 bases unmatched. There are 15 residues in the CDR3. Germline V gene sequence: CDR1 MGHRA, CDR2 YSYEKL. CDR3 sequence reads: CASTHGRGSQETQYF. The CDR3 DNA reads TGCGCCAGCACTCACGGCAGGGGGAGCCAAGAGACCCAGTACTTC.

J is TRBJ2-7 and V is TRBV25-1, with 9 bases that match TRBD1. CDR3 length equals 13 residues. Germline CDR1 and CDR2: MGHDK and SYGVNS. J was trimmed by 2 bases and V by 6 bases; bases with no gene match: 2. DNA of the CDR3: TGTGCCAGCAGACGGACAGGGGCCTACGAGCAGTACTTC. The encoded protein is CASRRTGAYEQYF.

This clone was counted between two and nine times. V and J are TRBV29-1 and TRBJ2-2, with 7 bases aligning to TRBD1. V dropped 3 bases and J dropped 7; count of bases not matched to a gene: 5. Per germline, CDR1 SQVTM and CDR2 ANQGSEA. This CDR3 is built from 13 residues. Here the CDR3 reads CSVDDDRVGELFF. As DNA, the CDR3 is TGCAGCGTTGACGACGACAGGGTCGGGGAGCTGTTTTTT.

V and J are TRBV5-1 and TRBJ2-2; D possibly corresponds to TRBD2 (5 bases). Germline loops: CDR1 SGHRS, CDR2 YFSETQ. The V and J ends lost 6 bases and 0 bases respectively, with 9 bases between them. This CDR3 has 14 residues. CDR3 sequence reads: CASTGETNTGELFF. The CDR3 coding sequence is TGCGCCAGCACTGGGGAGACGAACACCGGGGAGCTGTTTTTT.

The chain uses TRBV7-2 and TRBJ1-5; D unresolved. CDR1 SGHTA and CDR2 FQGNSA come from the germline V gene. The CDR3 consists of 13 residues. Deletions cut 2 bases from V and 7 bases from J, with 9 bases between. The CDR3, as DNA: TGTGCCAGCAGCTTAAGATTCAGGCAGCCCCAGCATTTT. Translation gives CASSLRFRQPQHF.

This clone was detected many times. CDR3 protein: CASSPDGTEANYGYTF. The CDR3 DNA reads TGTGCCAGCAGTCCAGATGGGACAGAAGCTAACTATGGCTACACCTTC. The V call is TRBV7-9, the J call TRBJ1-2; 7 nucleotides match TRBD1. V was clipped by 6 bases and J by 0 bases; unmatched bases: 10. The CDR3 sequence is 16 residues long. Germline V gene lookup returns CDR1 SEHNR and CDR2 FQNEAQ (reference sequence).

The CDR3 sequence is CASSIRDRANYGYTF. CDR3 in DNA: TGTGCCAGCAGCATAAGGGACAGGGCTAACTATGGCTACACCTTC. The gene calls are TRBV7-9 and TRBJ1-2; 9 nucleotides align to TRBD1. Unmatched junction bases numbered 4, after V lost 5 bases and J lost 0 bases. Per germline, CDR1 SEHNR and CDR2 FQNEAQ (reference sequence). The CDR3 loop spans 15 amino acids.

The rearrangement joins TRBV29-1 to TRBJ1-2, with a weak D call TRBD1 (6 bases). V shed 1 base and J shed 1 base, with 10 bases lying between them. Germline V CDR1 and CDR2: SQVTM, ANQGSEA. The CDR3 has 14 residues. The CDR3 nucleotides read TGCAGCGTTGAAGCCAGGGGCTTTAACTATGGCTACACCTTC. Amino acid sequence: CSVEARGFNYGYTF.

The chain joins TRBV7-2 to TRBJ1-5; D is perhaps TRBD1 (5 bases). Trimming took 1 base from V and 4 from J, leaving 11 bases between them. CDR1 is SGHTA and CDR2 is FQGNSA in the germline V gene. This CDR3 region has 15 residues. The CDR3 DNA follows: TGTGCCAGCAGCTTAGGAGGAGGGGAAAATCAGCCCCAGCATTTT. Its translation is CASSLGGGENQPQHF.

The V and J genes are TRBV5-1 and TRBJ2-5; TRBD1 matches 9 bases. V lost 4 bases and J lost 2; bases outside the gene matches: 6. The germline CDR1 and CDR2 sequences are SGHRS and YFSETQ. This CDR3 spans 15 amino acids. The CDR3 is CASSRTGAVQETQYF. The CDR3 DNA reads as TGCGCCAGCAGCAGGACAGGGGCCGTACAAGAGACCCAGTACTTC.

This rearrangement joins TRBV29-1 to TRBJ1-3; D uncertain. This CDR3 spans 15 amino acids. Looked up from germline, CDR1 is SQVTM and CDR2 is ANQGSEA. V lost 3 bases, J lost 4 bases, and 16 bases lay in between. CDR3 sequence (DNA): TGCAGCGTTGACCCGGGAAGTTCGGGAGGAAACACCATATATTTT. This codes for CSVDPGSSGGNTIYF.

This clone has more than one count but fewer than ten. The chain is built from TRBV7-2 and TRBJ2-1; tentatively, D is TRBD2 (5 bases). The germline CDR1 and CDR2 sequences are SGHTA and FQGNSA. V shed 1 base and J shed 0 bases, with 7 bases lying between them. This CDR3 region has 15 residues. CDR3 nucleotides: TGTGCCAGCAGCTTAGAACTAGGCTCCTACAATGAGCAGTTCTTC. Translating gives CASSLELGSYNEQFF.

V is TRBV28 and J is TRBJ2-1; 7 nucleotides line up with TRBD2. Trimming removed 6 bases from V and 9 bases from J; junction bases left unmatched: 11. The CDR3 extends over 14 amino acids. Germline CDR1 is MDHEN and CDR2 is SYDVKM. The CDR3 bases are TGTGCCAGCAGAGAGGGAGGGGTCGGGGGTGAGCAGTTCTTC. Its protein is CASREGGVGGEQFF. Together with reference TRBV28 and TRBJ2-1, the CDR3 gives the full variable domain: DVKVTQSSRYLVKRTGEKVFLECVQDMDHENMFWYRQDPGLGLRLIYFSYDVKMKEKGDIPEGYSVSREKKERFSLILESASTNQTSMYLCASREGGVGGEQFFGPGTRLTVL.

This clone has more than one count but fewer than ten. V and J are TRBV11-2 and TRBJ2-1, with 8 bases that match TRBD2. Looked up from germline, CDR1 is SGHAT and CDR2 is FQNNGV. Losses at the gene ends were 0 bases for V and 7 bases for J; bases not matched to a gene: 20. The length of the CDR3 is 20 residues. CDR3: CASSLDPPVWVAGIGNEQFF. The CDR3 DNA reads as TGTGCCAGCAGCTTAGACCCACCAGTGTGGGTAGCGGGGATTGGAAATGAGCAGTTCTTC.

The CDR3 spells CASAGAGEAFF. The CDR3 DNA sequence: TGTGCCAGCGCAGGGGCGGGTGAAGCTTTCTTT. The chain is built from TRBV6-6 and TRBJ1-1; D may be TRBD1 (6 bases). V lost 8 bases and J lost 7, with 11 bases in between. CDR1 and CDR2 from the germline V gene are MNHNY and SVGAGI (reference sequence). CDR3 length: 11 amino acids.

This clone was found a few times. The V and J genes are TRBV7-8 and TRBJ1-2; a weak D match, TRBD1 (5 bases). Germline V gene sequence: CDR1 SGHVS, CDR2 FQNEAQ. The length of the CDR3 is 14 residues. The V and J ends lost 3 bases and 6 bases respectively, with 14 bases between them. DNA for the CDR3: TGTGCCAGCAGCTTCCGTGGTCAGGGCCATGGCTACACCTTC. Translated: CASSFRGQGHGYTF.